Each of the 9 T cell receptor beta chains below was sequenced from the same sample in a study of cytomegalovirus exposure and HLA in healthy donors. The primer mix had 60 Vbeta and 13 Jbeta primers. Profiling relied on immunoSEQ multiplex PCR, and the TCRdb table lists in-frame clones only, not all of them. The sample lists more than 100,000 clones, 65% to 85% occurring once. The source material was PBMCs. Receptor source: a man in his forties or fifties in good health and CMV-seronegative.

This clone was picked up a small number of times. V is TRBV27 and J is TRBJ2-2, with 11 bases fitting TRBD2. After removal of 6 bases from V and 6 bases from J, the junction contained 6 bases not matched to a gene. The germline CDR1 and CDR2 sequences are MNHEY and SMNVEV (reference sequence). The CDR3 spans 15 residues. The CDR3 reads CASRLSGRASGELFF. The CDR3 region has the DNA TGTGCCAGCAGACTTAGCGGGAGGGCATCCGGGGAGCTGTTTTTT.

This clone was observed a few times. The chain employs TRBV2 and TRBJ2-2; the D is unclear. The CDR3 is 13 residues long. V was shortened by 5 bases and J by 1 base, with 5 bases between the two germline ends. Germline V lookup: CDR1 SNHLY, CDR2 FYNNEI. As DNA, the CDR3 is TGTGCCAGCAGTTCACAGAACACCGGGGAGCTGTTTTTT. It codes for CASSSQNTGELFF.

The chain joins TRBV9 to TRBJ1-4, with D hard to call. V was shortened by 3 bases and J by 12 bases, with 18 bases between the two germline ends. The germline V gene encodes CDR1 SGDLS and CDR2 YYNGEE. The CDR3 spans 14 residues. CDR3 nucleotides: TGTGCCAGCAGCGCCGGGATTGGCCCTTGCCAACTGTTTTTT. Encoded protein: CASSAGIGPCQLFF.

The gene calls are TRBV5-4 and TRBJ2-5; TRBD1 agrees at 8 bases. The trim removed 0 bases at V and 5 bases at J, leaving 9 bases unmatched. Per germline, CDR1 SGHNT and CDR2 YYREEE (reference sequence). The CDR3 is 16 residues long. This CDR3 reads CASSLARGLSVETQYF. Here the CDR3 DNA reads TGTGCCAGCAGCTTGGCCAGGGGGCTTAGTGTGGAGACCCAGTACTTC.

The rearrangement links TRBV14 to TRBJ1-3; D unresolved. The CDR3 runs to 13 residues. The germline gives CDR1 SGHDN, CDR2 FVKESK. V was cut by 0 bases and J by 9 bases, with 9 bases left in between. The CDR3 is CASSQERATTIYF. The DNA of the CDR3 is TGTGCCAGCAGCCAAGAGAGGGCTACCACCATATATTTT.

The rearrangement links TRBV5-1 to TRBJ1-1; tentatively, D is TRBD1 (6 bases). V shed 5 bases and J shed 5 bases, with 16 bases lying between them. CDR1 SGHRS and CDR2 YFSETQ come from the germline V gene. The CDR3 totals 14 residues. The CDR3 loop reads CASRSSGDGTEAFF. The CDR3 DNA reads TGCGCCAGCAGATCATCAGGGGATGGAACTGAAGCTTTCTTT.

This rearrangement joins TRBV4-3 to TRBJ2-3; 11 nucleotides match TRBD2. The CDR3 loop spans 16 amino acids. CDR1 and CDR2 (germline): LGHNA, YSLEER. J was trimmed by 3 bases and V by 0 bases; bases with no gene match: 2. As DNA, the CDR3 is TGCGCCAGCAGCCAAGAAACTAGCGGGAGAACAGATACGCAGTATTTT. It yields the protein CASSQETSGRTDTQYF.

V and J are TRBV18 and TRBJ2-7; possibly TRBD2 for D (5 bases). Deletions cut 2 bases from V and 0 bases from J, with 5 bases between. The CDR3 has 13 amino acids. Germline assignment: CDR1 KGHSH and CDR2 LQKENI. CDR3 sequence reads: CASSPDYSYEQYF. DNA of the CDR3: TGTGCCAGCTCACCAGACTACTCCTACGAGCAGTACTTC.

CDR3 sequence: CASSWTDTEAFF. The CDR3, as DNA: TGTGCCAGCAGTTGGACTGACACTGAAGCTTTCTTT. The chain has TRBV7-9 and TRBJ1-1; D not certain. V was trimmed by 6 bases and J by 3 bases, leaving 8 bases between them. The CDR3 runs to 12 residues. Per the germline V gene, CDR1 is SEHNR and CDR2 is FQNEAQ (reference sequence).